A single T cell receptor beta chain is shown here with its context. Amplified TCR beta CDR3 regions derived from RNA transcripts. The HTBI primer set was used in a first-round RT-PCR of the TCR CDR3. TCRdb independently ran MiXCR on the multiplex PCR reads; one entry per CDR3 protein. This sample carries roughly 710,000 distinct CDR3 sequences, 35% of them seen once, and the ten largest clones take around 29%. CDR1 and CDR2 from the germline V gene are ENHRY and SYGVKD. Trimming took 8 bases from V and 8 from J; bases not matched to a gene: 9. This CDR3 has 13 amino acids. This sample holds PBMCs from approximately 9 ml fresh peripheral blood. The data were obtained in a study of T cells in Graves' hyperthyroidism and ophthalmopathy.

The chain employs TRBV10-3 and TRBJ1-2, with 9 bases aligning to TRBD1. This receptor was taken from a middle-aged woman with Graves' hyperthyroidism. The sequenced material came from blood. The CDR3 here is CAISRDRDGGYTF. DNA for the CDR3: TGTGCCATCTCGCGGGACAGGGATGGGGGCTACACCTTC.